This T cell receptor beta chain was found in a study of a mutant IDH1 vaccine in newly diagnosed glioma. Study-level results: Evidence of vaccine-induced immune responses was documented in over 85% of patients.

As to this clone: Its antigen is still unknown.

As for time point: week 35, safety follow-up. The investigators gave 300 ug of mutant IDH1 20-mer peptide in each vaccine dose, together with topical imiquimod. Astrocytomas found in donors were new, WHO grade 3 or 4, IDH1-mutant and ATRX-lost. Sequenced by immunoSEQ multiplex PCR; TCRdb stores in-frame clones only, minus some. The top ten clones hold around 5.4% of a sample with 45,000 to 60,000 clones, more than 75% of them seen once. This clonotype was obtained from a woman in her thirties or forties with glioma. Sequenced here: PBMCs, sampled from a glioma patient whose treatment included an IDH1 peptide vaccine.

The CDR3 region is CASSLTSGGNNEQFF. As DNA, the CDR3 is TGCGCCAGCAGCTTAACTAGCGGGGGGAACAATGAGCAGTTCTTC. This rearrangement joins TRBV4-3 to TRBJ2-1, with 12 positions matching TRBD2. Germline assignment: CDR1 LGHNA and CDR2 YSLEER. The CDR3 has 15 amino acids. J was trimmed by 5 bases and V by 5 bases; bases with no gene match: 4.